The 29 T cell receptor beta chains reported below all come from one sample, sequenced in a study of CD8 T cells in Susac syndrome. When the RNA was reverse transcribed, random hexamers were used with an input of about 0.5 to 1 ug. Each CDR3 protein gets one entry after TCRdb re-called the immunoSEQ multiplex PCR reads with MiXCR. This table holds about 300,000 distinct CDR3 sequences, about 92% found once. What was sequenced was CD4+ T cells from PBMCs. These TCRs come from a human donor with multiple sclerosis.

This rearrangement joins TRBV25-1 to TRBJ2-7, with D unclear. V shed 4 bases and J shed 2 bases, with 12 bases lying between them. Germline CDR1 is MGHDK and CDR2 is SYGVNS. The CDR3 loop spans 14 amino acids. In DNA, the CDR3 is TGTGCCAGCAGTGTCCCGGGCCTAGCCTACGAGCAGTACTTC. This codes for CASSVPGLAYEQYF.

The chain joins TRBV6-2 or TRBV6-3 to TRBJ2-3; 7 nucleotides align to TRBD2. Germline values: CDR1 MNHEY, CDR2 SVGEGT. The length of the CDR3 is 16 residues. The V gene end was trimmed by 2 bases and the J gene end by 4 bases; junction bases not matched to a gene: 9. CDR3 sequence: CASSYPWTRKADTQYF. CDR3 sequence (DNA): TGTGCCAGCAGTTACCCATGGACTAGGAAAGCAGATACGCAGTATTTT.

The chain couples TRBV19 to TRBJ1-1; D is perhaps TRBD1 (5 bases). V lost 4 bases and J 0 bases, leaving 9 bases between the germline ends. CDR1 is LNHDA and CDR2 is SQIVND in the germline V gene (reference sequence). The CDR3 loop spans 14 amino acids. CDR3 in DNA: TGTGCCAGTAGTAAGGGGACGGTGAACACTGAAGCTTTCTTT. Protein sequence: CASSKGTVNTEAFF.

The chain joins TRBV15 to TRBJ2-7; 7 bases fit TRBD1. The germline CDR1 and CDR2 sequences are LNHNV and YYDKDF (reference sequence). The CDR3 consists of 14 residues. With V trimmed by 0 bases and J by 3 bases, 2 bases remained unmatched. CDR3 region: CATSREAGGYEQYF. CDR3 DNA sequence: TGTGCCACCAGCAGAGAGGCAGGGGGCTACGAGCAGTACTTC.

The chain has TRBV29-1 and TRBJ2-3, with 7 bases matching TRBD1. Looked up from germline, CDR1 is SQVTM and CDR2 is ANQGSEA. The CDR3 is 11 amino acids. J lost 12 bases, V lost 6 bases, and 9 bases had no gene match. CDR3 sequence (DNA): TGCAGCGTAGGGACCGGGACAGCCCAGTATTTT. Protein: CSVGTGTAQYF.

The rearrangement links TRBV14 to TRBJ2-2; no reliable D call. CDR1 and CDR2 from the germline V gene are SGHDN and FVKESK. The CDR3 consists of 15 residues. Trimming shortened V by 2 bases and J by 7 bases, and 14 bases separated the two germline ends. CDR3 nucleotides: TGTGCCAGCAGCCAACATTTAGTCGTCGGCGGGGAGCTGTTTTTT. Its translation is CASSQHLVVGGELFF.

In its sample, this clonotype was seen once. The chain joins TRBV7-9 to TRBJ2-7; TRBD1 aligns across 7 bases. This CDR3 has 15 amino acids. V dropped 0 bases and J dropped 1; count of bases not matched to a gene: 3. The V gene's germline CDR1 is SEHNR and CDR2 FQNEAQ (reference sequence). The CDR3 DNA sequence: TGTGCCAGCAGCTTAGCGCTGACAGGGTCCTACGAGCAGTACTTC. Its translation: CASSLALTGSYEQYF.

This clonotype showed up just a few times. The J gene is TRBJ2-2, the V gene TRBV20-1; TRBD2 agrees at 9 bases. In germline, CDR1 is DFQATT, CDR2 SNEGSKA (reference sequence). This CDR3 has 17 residues. After removal of 0 bases from V and 2 bases from J, the junction contained 7 bases not matched to a gene. In DNA form, the CDR3 reads TGCAGTGCTAGAGATCGTCGGCGGGGGGGTAACACCGGGGAGCTGTTTTTT. Encoded protein: CSARDRRRGGNTGELFF.

The gene calls are TRBV13 and TRBJ2-1; 7 bases fit TRBD1. Germline lookup yields CDR1 PRHDT and CDR2 FYEKMQ (reference sequence). V shed 5 bases, J shed 9 bases, and the junction held 10 bases outside the gene matches. CDR3 length: 14 residues. The DNA of the CDR3 is TGTGCCAGCAGCCCCCCCCCAGGGGGACGTGAGCAGTTCTTC. Its translation: CASSPPPGGREQFF.

The chain links TRBV30 to TRBJ2-7, with D uncertain. Germline lookup yields CDR1 GTSNPN and CDR2 SVGIG (reference sequence). This CDR3 has 15 amino acids. V lost 0 bases and J lost 0, with 12 bases in between. The CDR3 loop is CAWSVSRTSSYEQYF. Written as DNA, the CDR3 is TGTGCCTGGAGTGTCAGCAGGACCAGCTCCTACGAGCAGTACTTC. Filled out from reference TRBV30 and TRBJ2-7, the complete variable domain reads SQTIHQWPATLVQPVGSPLSLECTVEGTSNPNLYWYRQAAGRGLQLLFYSVGIGQISSEVPQNLSASRPQDRQFILSSKKLLLSDSGFYLCAWSVSRTSSYEQYFGPGTRLTVT.

This clonotype has only one observation. The chain links TRBV5-1 to TRBJ2-1; possible D gene TRBD2, 7 bases. The CDR3 sequence is 15 residues long. Germline V CDR1 and CDR2: SGHRS, YFSETQ. V gave up 0 bases and J gave up 3 bases, with 10 bases separating them. Here the CDR3 reads CASSLEGGDYNEQFF. CDR3 coding DNA: TGCGCCAGCAGCTTGGAAGGGGGGGACTACAATGAGCAGTTCTTC.

V and J are TRBV27 and TRBJ2-7; no reliable D call. The CDR3 is 15 amino acids. Germline assignment: CDR1 MNHEY and CDR2 SMNVEV (reference sequence). Trimming stripped 5 bases from V and 2 bases from J, with 16 bases between. CDR3 sequence reads: CASSPGLTGPYEQYF. The CDR3 nucleotides are TGTGCCAGCAGTCCGGGCCTCACTGGGCCCTACGAGCAGTACTTC.

This chain connects TRBV6-1 to TRBJ2-7; no firm D call. This CDR3 is 14 amino acids long. Trimming took off 3 bases at V and 2 bases at J, with 11 bases between the two ends. Germline CDR1 reads MNHNS; CDR2 reads SASEGT. For the CDR3, the DNA is TGTGCCAGCAGTGATCCAAGGCGGACCTACGAGCAGTACTTC. As protein: CASSDPRRTYEQYF.

This rearrangement joins TRBV4-3 to TRBJ2-3; 10 nucleotides match TRBD2. V shed 1 base, J shed 4 bases, and the junction held 5 bases outside the gene matches. The CDR3 extends over 16 amino acids. CDR1 is LGHNA and CDR2 is YSLEER in the germline V gene. CDR3: CASSQGRTSGSDTQYF. CDR3 coding DNA: TGCGCCAGCAGCCAAGGGCGGACTAGCGGCTCAGATACGCAGTATTTT.

The chain employs TRBV6-5 and TRBJ2-2, with TRBD2 matching 9 bases. Per germline, CDR1 MNHEY and CDR2 SVGAGI. J lost 0 bases, V lost 2 bases, and 1 base had no gene match. This CDR3 contains 16 residues. DNA for the CDR3: TGTGCCAGCAGTTACGCTAGCGGGGCGAACACCGGGGAGCTGTTTTTT. As protein: CASSYASGANTGELFF.

V is TRBV9 and J is TRBJ2-1; D possibly matches TRBD1 or TRBD2 (5 bases each). Trimming took 4 bases from V and 4 from J, leaving 18 bases between them. CDR1 SGDLS and CDR2 YYNGEE come from the germline V gene. The CDR3 sequence is 16 residues long. DNA for the CDR3: TGTGCCAGCAGCCCCCCTAGGGACGGACGGTACAATGAGCAGTTCTTC. Protein product: CASSPPRDGRYNEQFF.

The rearrangement uses TRBV15 and TRBJ1-4; D is uncertain. Trimming removed 3 bases at V and 0 bases at J, with 5 bases between. The germline V gene encodes CDR1 LNHNV and CDR2 YYDKDF (reference sequence). The CDR3 is made up of 14 amino acids. CDR3 sequence (DNA): TGTGCCACCAGCAGGAGGGCAACTAATGAAAAACTGTTTTTT. It codes for CATSRRATNEKLFF.

This CDR3 reads CASSGGSYNEQFF. CDR3 nucleotides: TGTGCCAGCAGCGGCGGGAGCTACAATGAGCAGTTCTTC. The chain employs TRBV2 and TRBJ2-1; 7 nucleotides line up with TRBD2. The J segment lost 3 bases and the V segment lost 6 bases, leaving 2 bases of the junction unmatched. The germline CDR1 and CDR2 sequences are SNHLY and FYNNEI. This CDR3 has 13 residues.

This rearrangement joins TRBV30 to TRBJ1-3; no firm D call. Germline CDR1 is GTSNPN and CDR2 is SVGIG (reference sequence). CDR3 length equals 13 residues. The ends were cut back, 5 bases at V and 2 bases at J, with 10 bases in the middle. The CDR3 spells CAWDIKTGNTIYF. The CDR3 coding sequence is TGTGCCTGGGACATAAAAACTGGAAACACCATATATTTT.

In this sample, this clonotype turned up a few times. This chain connects TRBV29-1 to TRBJ2-3, with D unclear. V shed 3 bases and J shed 0 bases, with 7 bases lying between them. Per germline, CDR1 SQVTM and CDR2 ANQGSEA. CDR3 length: 13 amino acids. Written as DNA, the CDR3 is TGCAGCGTTGATTCCTCTAGCACAGATACGCAGTATTTT. Amino acids: CSVDSSSTDTQYF.

The genes are TRBV5-1 and TRBJ1-1, with 7 bases fitting TRBD1. V was pared by 2 bases and J by 6 bases, with 10 bases of the junction left unmatched. Germline V lookup: CDR1 SGHRS, CDR2 YFSETQ. This CDR3 has 15 amino acids. CDR3 bases: TGCGCCAGCAGCTTCCGCGACAGGGTAAACCCTGAAGCTTTCTTT. It specifies CASSFRDRVNPEAFF.

This rearrangement joins TRBV20-1 to TRBJ2-1, with D tentatively TRBD1 or TRBD2 (5 bases each). CDR1 DFQATT and CDR2 SNEGSKA come from the germline V gene (reference sequence). Deletions cut 1 base from V and 4 bases from J, with 14 bases between. The CDR3 is 15 amino acids. Here the CDR3 reads CSARVGAMVYNEQFF. Here the CDR3 DNA reads TGCAGTGCTAGAGTCGGGGCTATGGTTTACAATGAGCAGTTCTTC.

The chain recombines TRBV15 with TRBJ1-1; no definite D call. The CDR3 sequence is 13 residues long. V dropped 3 bases and J dropped 1 base, with 6 bases sitting between them. CDR1 LNHNV and CDR2 YYDKDF come from the germline V gene (reference sequence). In DNA, the CDR3 is TGTGCCACCAGCAGGGTGCAGAACACTGAAGCTTTCTTT. Protein: CATSRVQNTEAFF.

This sequence joins TRBV4-1 and TRBJ1-1, with D maybe TRBD1 (6 bases). The CDR3 sequence is 17 residues long. Germline V gene sequence: CDR1 MGHRA, CDR2 YSYEKL. The V end was cut by 4 bases, the J end by 2 bases, with 20 bases between. Here the CDR3 reads CASSPPTGQRGNTEAFF. The CDR3 DNA reads as TGCGCCAGCAGCCCCCCCACAGGGCAGAGGGGTAACACTGAAGCTTTCTTT.

The V and J genes are TRBV6-2 or TRBV6-3 and TRBJ2-7, with 8 bases aligning to TRBD2. CDR3 length: 15 residues. Germline V gene lookup returns CDR1 MNHEY and CDR2 SVGEGT. With 2 bases clipped from V and 6 bases from J, the junction kept 9 bases outside the gene matches. The chain's CDR3 is CASSYEVVAGGEQYF. The CDR3 bases are TGTGCCAGCAGTTACGAGGTGGTGGCGGGAGGCGAGCAGTACTTC.

The J gene is TRBJ2-3, the V gene TRBV7-3; maybe TRBD1 (6 bases). The germline V and J ends were trimmed by 5 bases and 4 bases, with 16 bases remaining between them. The germline V gene encodes CDR1 SGHTA and CDR2 FQGTGA. The CDR3 is made up of 15 amino acids. The CDR3 region is CASSADRGLSDTQYF. As DNA, the CDR3 is TGTGCCAGCAGCGCCGATAGGGGGTTATCAGATACGCAGTATTTT.

The chain employs TRBV19 and TRBJ1-3; maybe TRBD1 (5 bases). Germline V CDR1 and CDR2: LNHDA, SQIVND (reference sequence). The CDR3 loop spans 13 amino acids. V was cut by 4 bases and J by 9 bases, with 13 bases left in between. For the CDR3, the DNA is TGTGCCAGTAGTACCGGGACGGTTGGCACCATATATTTT. Encoded protein: CASSTGTVGTIYF.

The V call is TRBV15, the J call TRBJ1-2; D not certain. From germline, CDR1 is LNHNV and CDR2 YYDKDF (reference sequence). The CDR3 has 13 amino acids. Trimming removed 4 bases from V and 8 bases from J, with 14 bases in between. The CDR3 sequence: CATSNQDWPGYTF. CDR3 nucleotide sequence: TGTGCCACCAGCAACCAAGACTGGCCCGGCTACACCTTC.

The V and J genes are TRBV5-1 and TRBJ2-7; the match to TRBD2 covers 7 bases. The CDR3 runs to 16 residues. Germline trimming cut 4 bases from V and 0 bases from J; bases unmatched to any gene: 10. CDR1 SGHRS and CDR2 YFSETQ come from the germline V gene. The chain's CDR3 is CASSRRAGRDSYEQYF. In DNA, the CDR3 is TGCGCCAGCAGCCGCCGTGCAGGGAGGGACTCCTACGAGCAGTACTTC.